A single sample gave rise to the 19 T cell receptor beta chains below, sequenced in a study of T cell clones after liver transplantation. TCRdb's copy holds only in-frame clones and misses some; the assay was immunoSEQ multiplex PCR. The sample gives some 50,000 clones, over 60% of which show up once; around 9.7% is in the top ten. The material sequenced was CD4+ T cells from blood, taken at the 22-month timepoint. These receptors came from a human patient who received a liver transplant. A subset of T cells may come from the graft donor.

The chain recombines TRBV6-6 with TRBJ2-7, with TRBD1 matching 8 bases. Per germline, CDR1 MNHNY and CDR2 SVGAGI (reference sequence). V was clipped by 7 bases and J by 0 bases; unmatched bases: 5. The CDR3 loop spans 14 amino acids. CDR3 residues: CASKTGAGSYEQYF. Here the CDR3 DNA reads TGTGCCAGCAAGACAGGGGCGGGCTCCTACGAGCAGTACTTC.

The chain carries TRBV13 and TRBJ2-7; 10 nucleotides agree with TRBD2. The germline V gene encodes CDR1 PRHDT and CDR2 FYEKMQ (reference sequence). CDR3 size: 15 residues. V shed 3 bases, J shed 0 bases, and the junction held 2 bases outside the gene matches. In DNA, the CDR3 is TGTGCCAGCAGCTTCCGACTAGCGGGCTCCTACGAGCAGTACTTC. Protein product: CASSFRLAGSYEQYF.

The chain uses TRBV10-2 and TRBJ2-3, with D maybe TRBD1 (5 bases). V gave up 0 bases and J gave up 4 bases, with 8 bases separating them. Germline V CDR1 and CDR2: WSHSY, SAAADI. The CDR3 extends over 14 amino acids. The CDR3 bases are TGCGCCAGCAGTGAGTCTGCCAGGGCAGATACGCAGTATTTT. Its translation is CASSESARADTQYF.

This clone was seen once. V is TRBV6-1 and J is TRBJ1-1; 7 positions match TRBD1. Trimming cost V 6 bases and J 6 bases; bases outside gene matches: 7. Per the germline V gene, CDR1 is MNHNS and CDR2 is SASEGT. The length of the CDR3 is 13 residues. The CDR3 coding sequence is TGTGCCAGCAGCCGGGACAGAGGATCTGAAGCTTTCTTT. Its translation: CASSRDRGSEAFF.

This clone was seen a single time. CDR3 sequence (DNA): TGCGCCAGCAGAGTAGGGACAGATAGCTCCTACGAGCAGTACTTC. Its translation is CASRVGTDSSYEQYF. The rearrangement links TRBV5-1 to TRBJ2-7; 7 positions agree with TRBD1. Per germline, CDR1 SGHRS and CDR2 YFSETQ. The CDR3 has 15 amino acids. V trimming: 5 bases; J trimming: 0 bases; junction bases outside the gene matches: 8.

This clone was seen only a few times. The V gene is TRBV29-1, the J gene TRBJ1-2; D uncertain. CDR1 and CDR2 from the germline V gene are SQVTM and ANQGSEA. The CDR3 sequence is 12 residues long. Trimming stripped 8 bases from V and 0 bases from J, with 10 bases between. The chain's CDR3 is CSLARSNYGYTF. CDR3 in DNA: TGCAGCCTTGCCCGATCTAACTATGGCTACACCTTC.

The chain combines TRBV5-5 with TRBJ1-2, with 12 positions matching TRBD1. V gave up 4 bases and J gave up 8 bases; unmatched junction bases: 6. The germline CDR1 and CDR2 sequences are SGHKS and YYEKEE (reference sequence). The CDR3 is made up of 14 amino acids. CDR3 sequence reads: CASSLTGTGGGYTF. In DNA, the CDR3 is TGTGCCAGCAGCCTCACCGGGACAGGGGGCGGCTACACCTTC. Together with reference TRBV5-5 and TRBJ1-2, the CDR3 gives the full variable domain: DAGVTQSPTHLIKTRGQQVTLRCSPISGHKSVSWYQQVLGQGPQFIFQYYEKEERGRGNFPDRFSARQFPNYSSELNVNALLLGDSALYLCASSLTGTGGGYTFGSGTRLTVV.

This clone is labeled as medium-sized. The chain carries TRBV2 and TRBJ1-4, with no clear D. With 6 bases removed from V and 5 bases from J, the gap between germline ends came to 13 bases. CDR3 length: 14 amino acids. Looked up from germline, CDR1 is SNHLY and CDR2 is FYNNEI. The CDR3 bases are TGTGCCAGCAGCCCAGAGCCGCAAAATGAAAAACTGTTTTTT. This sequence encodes CASSPEPQNEKLFF.

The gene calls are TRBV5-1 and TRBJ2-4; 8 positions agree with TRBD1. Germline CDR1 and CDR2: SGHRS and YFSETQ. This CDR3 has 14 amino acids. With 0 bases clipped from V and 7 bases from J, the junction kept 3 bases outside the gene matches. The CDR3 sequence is CASSLATGDNIQYF. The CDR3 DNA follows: TGCGCCAGCAGCTTGGCGACAGGGGACAACATTCAGTACTTC.

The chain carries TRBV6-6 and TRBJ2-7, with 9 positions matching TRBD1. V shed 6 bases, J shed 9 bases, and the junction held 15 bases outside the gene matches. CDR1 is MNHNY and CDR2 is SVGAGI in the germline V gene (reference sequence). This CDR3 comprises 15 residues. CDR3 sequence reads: CASRPPGQGLFSQYF. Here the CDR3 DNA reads TGTGCCAGCAGGCCCCCGGGACAGGGTTTATTCTCGCAGTACTTC.

The DNA of the CDR3 is TGTGCCAGCAGCTTGCCGGCTCGGGGGGCCAACGTCCTGACTTTC. Amino acid sequence: CASSLPARGANVLTF. This sequence joins TRBV7-3 and TRBJ2-6; D is undetermined. The CDR3 consists of 15 residues. With 3 bases removed from V and 4 bases from J, the gap between germline ends came to 10 bases. The germline V gene has CDR1 SGHTA and CDR2 FQGTGA.

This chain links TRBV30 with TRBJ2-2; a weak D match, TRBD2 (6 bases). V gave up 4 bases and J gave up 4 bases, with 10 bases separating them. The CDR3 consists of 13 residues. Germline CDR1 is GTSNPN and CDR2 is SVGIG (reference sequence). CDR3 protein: CAWTRGTTGELFF. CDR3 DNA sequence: TGTGCCTGGACCCGGGGGACCACCGGGGAGCTGTTTTTT.

The DNA of the CDR3 is TGTGCCTGGAGTGTACCGGGTCAGCCCCAGCATTTT. This encodes CAWSVPGQPQHF. This rearrangement joins TRBV30 to TRBJ1-5; D gene ambiguous. The CDR3 is 12 amino acids. The V gene lost 0 bases and the J gene lost 6 bases, with 6 bases spanning the gap. Germline values: CDR1 GTSNPN, CDR2 SVGIG (reference sequence). The entire variable domain, with the rest obtained from reference TRBV30 and TRBJ1-5, is as follows: SQTIHQWPATLVQPVGSPLSLECTVEGTSNPNLYWYRQAAGRGLQLLFYSVGIGQISSEVPQNLSASRPQDRQFILSSKKLLLSDSGFYLCAWSVPGQPQHFGDGTRLSIL.

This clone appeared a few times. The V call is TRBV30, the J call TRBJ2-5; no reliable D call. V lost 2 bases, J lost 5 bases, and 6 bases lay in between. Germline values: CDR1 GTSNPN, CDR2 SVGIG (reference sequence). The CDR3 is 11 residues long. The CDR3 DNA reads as TGTGCCTGGAGTAGACGGGAGACCCAGTACTTC. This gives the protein CAWSRRETQYF.

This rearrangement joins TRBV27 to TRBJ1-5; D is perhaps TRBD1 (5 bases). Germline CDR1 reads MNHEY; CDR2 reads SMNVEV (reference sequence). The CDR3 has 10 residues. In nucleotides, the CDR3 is TGTGCGGGACCAAATCAGCCCCAGCATTTT. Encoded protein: CAGPNQPQHF.

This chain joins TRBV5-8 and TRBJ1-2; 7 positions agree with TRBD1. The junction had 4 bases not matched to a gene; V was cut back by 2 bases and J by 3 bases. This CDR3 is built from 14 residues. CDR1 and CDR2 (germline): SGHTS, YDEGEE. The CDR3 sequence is CASSLQGRDYGYTF. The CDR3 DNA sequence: TGTGCCAGCAGCTTACAGGGGAGGGACTATGGCTACACCTTC.

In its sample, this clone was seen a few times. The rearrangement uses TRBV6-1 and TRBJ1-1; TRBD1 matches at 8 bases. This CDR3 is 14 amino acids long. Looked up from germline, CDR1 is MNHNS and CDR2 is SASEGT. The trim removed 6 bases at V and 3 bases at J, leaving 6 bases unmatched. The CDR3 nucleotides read TGTGCCAGCAGACGGACAGGGAGGGACACTGAAGCTTTCTTT. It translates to CASRRTGRDTEAFF.

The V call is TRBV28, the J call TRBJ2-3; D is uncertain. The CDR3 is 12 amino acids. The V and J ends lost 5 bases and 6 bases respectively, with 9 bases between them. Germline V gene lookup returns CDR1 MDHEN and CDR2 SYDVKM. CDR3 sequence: CASSLNLDTQYF. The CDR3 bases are TGTGCCAGCAGTCTCAACCTGGATACGCAGTATTTT.

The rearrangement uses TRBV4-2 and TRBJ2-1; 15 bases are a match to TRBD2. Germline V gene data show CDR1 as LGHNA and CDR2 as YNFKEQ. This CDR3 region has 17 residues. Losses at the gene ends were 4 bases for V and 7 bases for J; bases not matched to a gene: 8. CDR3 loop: CASSPGTSGGTGNEQFF. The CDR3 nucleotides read TGTGCCAGCAGCCCCGGGACTAGCGGGGGGACGGGGAATGAGCAGTTCTTC.